The present TCR beta chain was sequenced within a study of blood T cell repertoires in COVID-19. Sequencing was performed with immunoSEQ multiplex PCR; in TCRdb, only in-frame clones are kept and a portion is missing. The repertoire holds about 260,000 clones, with around 89% as singletons. The germline V gene has CDR1 SNHLY and CDR2 FYNNEI. The V gene end was trimmed by 6 bases and the J gene end by 1 base; junction bases not matched to a gene: 5. The CDR3 length is 15 residues. The receptor was isolated from a man between 50 and 59 years old who had been exposed to COVID-19. The chain is built from TRBV2 and TRBJ2-7; the match to TRBD2 covers 11 bases. The material sequenced was PBMCs or T cells enriched from blood (not recorded which). The CDR3 coding sequence is TGTGCCAGCAGGGAAAGACTAGCGGGGTCCTACGAGCAGTACTTC. Protein sequence: CASRERLAGSYEQYF.